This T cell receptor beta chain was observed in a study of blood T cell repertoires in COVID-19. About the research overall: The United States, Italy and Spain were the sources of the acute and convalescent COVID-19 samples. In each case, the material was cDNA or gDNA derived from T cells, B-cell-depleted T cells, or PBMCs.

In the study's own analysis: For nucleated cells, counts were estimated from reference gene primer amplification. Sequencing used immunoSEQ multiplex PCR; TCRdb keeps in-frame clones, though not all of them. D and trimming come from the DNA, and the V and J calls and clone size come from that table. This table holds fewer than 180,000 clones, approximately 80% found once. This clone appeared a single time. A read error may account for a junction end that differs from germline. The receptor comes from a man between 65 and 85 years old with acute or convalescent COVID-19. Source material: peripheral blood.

The DNA for the CDR3 is TGCGCCAGCGGCTTAGGGATGAGCGGGAAGGCGGCAGAGACCCAGTACTTC. It specifies CASGLGMSGKAAETQYF. The chain recombines TRBV5-1 with TRBJ2-5; TRBD2 matches 7 bases. The CDR3 loop spans 17 amino acids. The germline gives CDR1 SGHRS, CDR2 YFSETQ.